The clone carrying this TCR beta chain was seen more than once but under ten times. Its antigen is not known. This CDR3 has 18 residues. Germline V gene data show CDR1 as SGHTA and CDR2 as FQGNSA. Losses at the gene ends were 1 base for V and 0 bases for J; bases not matched to a gene: 11. The source of the sample is a study of T cell repertoires in cytomegalovirus infection. Looking at the study overall: Public TCR beta signature analysis indicated the presence of both CMV infection and matching HLA type.

Via MiXCR, TCRdb re-called the reads, giving one row per CDR3 protein. The data contain 750,000 to 900,000 distinct CDR3 sequences, 29% of them singletons. The chain is built from TRBV7-2 and TRBJ1-2; 7 nucleotides line up with TRBD1. The sequence was obtained from a human donor in good health (CMV status not recorded). Some clones in this sample may be carry-over from other donors' samples. The input for sequencing was cultured CD8+ T cells from PBMCs, taken from culture after CMV antigen stimulation. CDR3 protein: CASSLEEKDRQANYGYTF. CDR3 bases: TGTGCCAGCAGCTTAGAGGAAAAGGACAGGCAAGCTAACTATGGCTACACCTTC.